The 14 T cell receptor beta chains below were found in one sample sequenced in a study of human T cells and chemical hapten exposure. One entry per CDR3 protein results from TCRdb running MiXCR on the RACE reads. The data hold 74,000 or so distinct CDR3 sequences, with about a tenth observed a single time. This sample's time point: patch test 1, 2 weeks after DPC sensitization. Indicated treatment: therapeutic diphenylcyclopropenone sensitization with weekly scalp DPC. Specimen: whole blood, collected in connection with sensitization to the hapten diphenylcyclopropenone (DPC). The receptors were gathered from a woman aged 50 to 60 with alopecia areata. Some clones in this sample may be carry-over from other donors' samples.

This clonotype appeared a few times. V is TRBV7-3 and J is TRBJ2-3, with 7 bases fitting TRBD1. The ends lost 2 bases at V and 2 bases at J; junction bases unmatched: 4. CDR3 length equals 15 residues. From germline, CDR1 is SGHTA and CDR2 FQGTGA. The CDR3 sequence: CASSLGGQNTDTQYF. CDR3 sequence (DNA): TGTGCCAGCAGCTTAGGGGGACAGAACACAGATACGCAGTATTTT. Variable domain in full (rest from reference TRBV7-3 and TRBJ2-3): GAGVSQTPSNKVTEKGKYVELRCDPISGHTALYWYRQSLGQGPEFLIYFQGTGAADDSGLPNDRFFAVRPEGSVSTLKIQRTERGDSAVYLCASSLGGQNTDTQYFGPGTRLTVL.

This clonotype was seen repeatedly, ten times or more. This chain uses TRBV4-3 with TRBJ1-1, with TRBD1 matching over 12 bases. CDR1 is LGHNA and CDR2 is YSLEER in the germline V gene. V shed 1 base, J shed 8 bases, and the junction held 5 bases outside the gene matches. The CDR3 spans 15 residues. CDR3 bases: TGCGCCAGCAGCCAAGGCGGGACAGGGGGCGAGGAAGCTTTCTTT. It translates to CASSQGGTGGEEAFF.

J is TRBJ2-7 and V is TRBV6-5; no definite D call. The CDR3 extends over 13 amino acids. Per the germline V gene, CDR1 is MNHEY and CDR2 is SVGAGI. Trimming stripped 0 bases from V and 3 bases from J, with 6 bases between. CDR3 nucleotide sequence: TGTGCCAGCAGTTACTCGACCGGCTACGAGCAGTACTTC. It translates to CASSYSTGYEQYF.

CDR3 nucleotide sequence: TGTGCCAGCAGCTCCCTTATCGGGAGGCCCAATGAGCAGTTCTTC. Protein sequence: CASSSLIGRPNEQFF. The chain couples TRBV11-3 to TRBJ2-1, with TRBD2 identical over 7 bases. With V trimmed by 4 bases and J by 6 bases, 9 bases remained unmatched. Germline lookup yields CDR1 SGHNT and CDR2 YENEEA. This CDR3 has 15 amino acids.

A single count supports this clonotype. The chain couples TRBV7-2 to TRBJ2-5; a possible D gene is TRBD1 (5 bases). The germline CDR1 and CDR2 sequences are SGHTA and FQGNSA. Trimming took off 1 base at V and 2 bases at J, with 8 bases between the two ends. There are 14 residues in the CDR3. The CDR3 nucleotides read TGTGCCAGCAGCTTAGGGACAATTCAAGAGACCCAGTACTTC. Its translation is CASSLGTIQETQYF.

A few counts support this clonotype. The V and J genes are TRBV6-5 and TRBJ2-1; 8 bases line up with TRBD1. In germline, CDR1 is MNHEY, CDR2 SVGAGI. The V gene end was trimmed by 2 bases and the J gene end by 2 bases; junction bases not matched to a gene: 11. The CDR3 is 18 residues long. The CDR3, as DNA: TGTGCCAGCAGTTACCATGGACAGGGCGGGCCGACCTACAATGAGCAGTTCTTC. It translates to CASSYHGQGGPTYNEQFF.

The CDR3 coding sequence is TGTGCCAGCAGCTCACTTATCGGAGGGTTCTACGAGCAGTACTTC. Translation: CASSSLIGGFYEQYF. The chain has TRBV7-9 and TRBJ2-7; D might be TRBD2 (6 bases). V was clipped by 4 bases and J by 3 bases, with 16 bases between them. This CDR3 has 15 amino acids. Germline V gene sequence: CDR1 SEHNR, CDR2 FQNEAQ (reference sequence).

This clonotype was seen only a few times. This sequence joins TRBV5-1 and TRBJ2-2; D call uncertain. This CDR3 has 14 residues. V lost 5 bases to trimming and J lost 0 bases, with 8 bases between them. Germline CDR1 and CDR2: SGHRS and YFSETQ. The CDR3 protein is CASRSAPNTGELFF. The CDR3 DNA sequence: TGCGCCAGCAGAAGCGCACCGAACACCGGGGAGCTGTTTTTT.

This chain joins TRBV28 and TRBJ2-3; the D is unclear. Per the germline V gene, CDR1 is MDHEN and CDR2 is SYDVKM. This CDR3 comprises 13 residues. Trimming took 5 bases from V and 0 from J, leaving 6 bases between them. The DNA of the CDR3 is TGTGCCAGCAGTGTGGATAGCACAGATACGCAGTATTTT. It is translated as CASSVDSTDTQYF.

This clonotype was counted a few times. One junction end does not reproduce the germline sequence, and a read error may be involved. The chain uses TRBV7-7 and TRBJ2-5, with 8 bases matching TRBD2. The CDR3 length is 15 residues. Germline lookup yields CDR1 SSHAT and CDR2 FNYEAQ (reference sequence). CDR3 loop: CASSLDSGGQETQYF. The CDR3 DNA sequence: TGTGCTAGCAGCTTAGACTCGGGGGGGCAGGAGACCCAGTACTTC.

This clonotype appeared a few times. This chain links TRBV6-5 with TRBJ2-1; 7 bases are shared with TRBD2. J was trimmed by 3 bases and V by 8 bases; bases with no gene match: 4. From germline, CDR1 is MNHEY and CDR2 SVGAGI. The CDR3 loop spans 13 amino acids. The CDR3, as DNA: TGTGCCAGCGGGCCTAGCGGCTACAATGAGCAGTTCTTC. Its translation is CASGPSGYNEQFF.

This chain connects TRBV29-1 to TRBJ2-2; perhaps D is TRBD1 or TRBD2 (6 bases each). V dropped 3 bases and J dropped 6 bases, with 11 bases sitting between them. From germline, CDR1 is SQVTM and CDR2 ANQGSEA. The CDR3 consists of 13 residues. The CDR3 protein is CSVEGGLPGELFF. Written as DNA, the CDR3 is TGCAGCGTTGAGGGGGGCCTCCCCGGGGAGCTGTTTTTT.

This clonotype was recorded a few times. The rearrangement joins TRBV12-3 or TRBV12-4 to TRBJ1-5; D unclear. V was trimmed by 3 bases and J by 3 bases, leaving 12 bases between them. CDR3 size: 15 residues. The CDR3 here is CASSFITQINQPQHF. The DNA for the CDR3 is TGTGCCAGCAGTTTTATTACACAGATCAATCAGCCCCAGCATTTT.

This clonotype was detected only a few times. The CDR3, as DNA: TGTGCCAGCACTTTTGGTAGCGGGAACGAGACCCAGTACTTC. Translating gives CASTFGSGNETQYF. This rearrangement joins TRBV12-3 or TRBV12-4 to TRBJ2-5; TRBD2 aligns across 8 bases. The CDR3 is 14 residues long. With 7 bases clipped from V and 5 bases from J, the junction kept 9 bases outside the gene matches.